This T cell receptor (beta chain) was sequenced in a study of blood T cell repertoires in COVID-19. This CDR3 region has 14 residues. The V segment lost 5 bases and the J segment 2 bases; nucleotides outside the gene matches: 5. CDR1 is SGHTA, CDR2 FQGTGA, per germline. TCRdb's copy holds only in-frame clones and misses some; the assay was immunoSEQ multiplex PCR. The data contain some 330,000 clones, approximately 87% of them seen just once; the ten biggest clones take up approximately 1.9%. The clonotype comes from a man aged 35-49 years in a cohort exposed to, infected with or recovered from COVID-19 (not recorded which). The chain uses TRBV7-3 and TRBJ2-7; TRBD1 matches at 8 bases. The source material was PBMCs or T cells enriched from blood (not recorded which). CDR3 sequence (DNA): TGTGCCAGCAGCATAGGACAGGGCACCTACGAGCAGTACTTC. This gives the protein CASSIGQGTYEQYF. Using reference TRBV7-3 and TRBJ2-7 for the parts outside the CDR3, the full variable domain is GAGVSQTPSNKVTEKGKYVELRCDPISGHTALYWYRQSLGQGPEFLIYFQGTGAADDSGLPNDRFFAVRPEGSVSTLKIQRTERGDSAVYLCASSIGQGTYEQYFGPGTRLTVT.